Presented here are 27 T cell receptor beta chains from one specimen sequenced in a study of fetal regulatory T cell absence and autoimmunity. This table comes from immunoSEQ multiplex PCR, and its TCRdb copy is limited to in-frame clones, with some not included. Of about 95,000 clones listed, 55% to 75% are singletons. Sequencing used pancreas tissue. These receptors originate from a male donor with IPEX syndrome.

As concerns this clone: Different DNA sequences within this sample yield the same CDR3. The chain links TRBV9 to TRBJ2-5, with D unresolved. This CDR3 has 10 residues. In germline, CDR1 is SGDLS, CDR2 YYNGEE. V was shortened by 3 bases and J by 4 bases, with 1 base between the two germline ends. The CDR3 spells CASSGETQYF. CDR3 in DNA: TGTGCCAGCAGCGGAGAGACCCAGTACTTC.

The chain has TRBV11-2 and TRBJ1-1; D remains unclear. Germline V lookup: CDR1 SGHAT, CDR2 FQNNGV. The CDR3 has 19 residues. The V end was cut by 2 bases, the J end by 3 bases, with 25 bases between. The CDR3 nucleotides are TGTGCCAGCAGCTTAAATCAGGAGCGAACCTTTTTTTCCTACACTGAAGCTTTCTTT. This translates into CASSLNQERTFFSYTEAFF.

V gene TRBV30 combines with J gene TRBJ2-7; D is possibly TRBD1 or TRBD2 (5 bases each). V was pared by 2 bases and J by 2 bases, with 10 bases between. From germline, CDR1 is GTSNPN and CDR2 SVGIG (reference sequence). This CDR3 has 13 amino acids. In DNA, the CDR3 is TGTGCCTGGAGTAAAGGGACCACCTACGAGCAGTACTTC. It encodes CAWSKGTTYEQYF.

V and J are TRBV11-3 and TRBJ2-3, with a weak D call TRBD1 (5 bases). Germline CDR1 reads SGHNT; CDR2 reads YENEEA. V gave up 5 bases and J gave up 2 bases, with 14 bases separating them. This CDR3 is built from 15 residues. The CDR3 coding sequence is TGTGCCAGCAGCCCCCACCAGGGATCCACAGATACGCAGTATTTT. As protein: CASSPHQGSTDTQYF.

The chain links TRBV7-2 to TRBJ2-1; D ambiguous. From germline, CDR1 is SGHTA and CDR2 FQGNSA. Trimming pared 2 bases from V and 5 bases from J, leaving 4 bases between. This CDR3 comprises 12 residues. CDR3: CASSLLDNEQFF. CDR3 sequence (DNA): TGTGCCAGCAGCTTACTAGACAATGAGCAGTTCTTC.

V gene TRBV7-6 combines with J gene TRBJ2-7; 11 bases fit TRBD2. The CDR3 contains 17 residues. The ends lost 5 bases at V and 3 bases at J; junction bases unmatched: 12. The germline V gene has CDR1 SGHVS and CDR2 FNYEAQ. The DNA for the CDR3 is TGTGCCAGCAGCGACGTTGCGGCGCTAGCGGGGGGCTACGAGCAGTACTTC. It encodes CASSDVAALAGGYEQYF.

This chain connects TRBV4-1 to TRBJ1-3, with a tentative D call TRBD1 (5 bases). The CDR3 covers 17 residues. Germline values: CDR1 MGHRA, CDR2 YSYEKL. Deletions cut 0 bases from V and 2 bases from J, with 14 bases between. CDR3 in DNA: TGCGCCAGCAGCCAAGATCACCCCAGGGTTCCTGGAAACACCATATATTTT. Encoded protein: CASSQDHPRVPGNTIYF.

The chain is built from TRBV7-6 and TRBJ2-2; 12 bases are a match to TRBD2. This CDR3 is built from 17 residues. Trimming took 5 bases from V and 5 from J; bases not matched to a gene: 9. Per the germline V gene, CDR1 is SGHVS and CDR2 is FNYEAQ. CDR3 region: CASSILSSGGATGELFF. The DNA of the CDR3 is TGTGCCAGCAGCATACTTTCTAGCGGGGGGGCGACCGGGGAGCTGTTTTTT.

The CDR3 is CASSPLRDSYGYTF. The CDR3 bases are TGTGCCAGCAGCCCACTCAGGGACAGCTATGGCTACACCTTC. The J gene is TRBJ1-2, the V gene TRBV7-2; 7 positions match TRBD1. Trimming at V came to 5 bases and at J to 4 bases, leaving 7 bases not matched to a gene. Germline CDR1 and CDR2: SGHTA and FQGNSA. The CDR3 spans 14 residues.

The chain recombines TRBV7-2 with TRBJ1-1, with 9 bases identical to TRBD1. This CDR3 is 14 amino acids long. V was pared by 3 bases and J by 4 bases, with 3 bases of the junction left unmatched. Germline V gene lookup returns CDR1 SGHTA and CDR2 FQGNSA. The CDR3 region is CASSFGTGRTEAFF. The CDR3 DNA reads as TGTGCCAGCAGCTTTGGGACAGGGCGCACTGAAGCTTTCTTT.

The chain links TRBV27 to TRBJ2-7, with 7 bases lining up with TRBD1. V gave up 6 bases and J gave up 0 bases; unmatched junction bases: 5. The length of the CDR3 is 14 residues. The V gene's germline CDR1 is MNHEY and CDR2 SMNVEV (reference sequence). The CDR3 region is CASSQTGPSYEQYF. Here the CDR3 DNA reads TGTGCCAGCAGCCAGACAGGGCCCTCCTACGAGCAGTACTTC.

The chain carries TRBV5-4 and TRBJ2-5; maybe TRBD1 (6 bases). Germline loops: CDR1 SGHNT, CDR2 YYREEE (reference sequence). The CDR3 contains 11 residues. V was cut by 9 bases and J by 3 bases, with 9 bases left in between. CDR3 in amino acids: CATQGKETQYF. The CDR3 DNA sequence: TGTGCCACCCAGGGGAAAGAGACCCAGTACTTC.

The chain links TRBV6-1 to TRBJ2-2; 9 bases map to TRBD1. Trimming removed 6 bases from V and 3 bases from J; junction bases left unmatched: 2. Germline-derived CDR1 and CDR2 are MNHNS and SASEGT. The CDR3 contains 14 residues. The CDR3 is CASRTGGYTGELFF. CDR3 sequence (DNA): TGTGCCAGCAGGACAGGGGGTTACACCGGGGAGCTGTTTTTT.

The rearrangement joins TRBV21-1 to TRBJ2-2. TRBV21-1 is classified as a pseudogene. CDR3 length: 13 residues. CDR3 protein: CASSKGWSRELFF. The CDR3 bases are TGTGCCAGCAGCAAAGGATGGTCCCGGGAGCTGTTTTTT.

The chain uses TRBV7-6 and TRBJ2-3; 10 bases match TRBD2. V dropped 2 bases and J dropped 3; count of bases not matched to a gene: 2. The CDR3 runs 15 residues. The germline V gene has CDR1 SGHVS and CDR2 FNYEAQ. The CDR3, as DNA: TGTGCCAGCAGCTTACAGCGGGGGGGAACAGATACGCAGTATTTT. Translation: CASSLQRGGTDTQYF.

The chain joins TRBV29-1 to TRBJ1-3; D is perhaps TRBD1 (6 bases). The V gene lost 7 bases and the J gene lost 0 bases, with 13 bases spanning the gap. Germline CDR1 and CDR2: SQVTM and ANQGSEA. The CDR3 runs 14 residues. The CDR3 sequence: CSGRGGDSGNTIYF. In DNA form, the CDR3 reads TGCAGCGGCAGAGGGGGGGACTCTGGAAACACCATATATTTT.

CDR3 in DNA: TGTGCTAGTGGTTTGGTACTAGGCAGATTCCGCTACACCGGGGAGCTGTTTTTT. This codes for CASGLVLGRFRYTGELFF. The chain combines TRBV12-5 with TRBJ2-2; maybe TRBD2 (5 bases). The V end lost 0 bases, the J end lost 3 bases, and 17 bases lay between the germline ends. CDR3 length: 18 residues. CDR1 is LGHNT, CDR2 FRNRAP, per germline.

The V gene is TRBV13, the J gene TRBJ2-2, with D tentatively TRBD2 (6 bases). Germline values: CDR1 PRHDT, CDR2 FYEKMQ (reference sequence). This CDR3 contains 15 residues. The V end was cut by 5 bases, the J end by 7 bases, with 17 bases between. The DNA of the CDR3 is TGTGCCAGCAGCCCCAGTTTCGGGAGCGGCGGGGAGCTGTTTTTT. It codes for CASSPSFGSGGELFF.

The chain employs TRBV5-1 and TRBJ2-7; 8 nucleotides align to TRBD1. Germline V CDR1 and CDR2: SGHRS, YFSETQ. Germline trimming cut 2 bases from V and 2 bases from J; bases unmatched to any gene: 3. This CDR3 comprises 14 residues. CDR3 protein: CASSLRTGTYEQYF. CDR3 coding DNA: TGCGCCAGCAGCTTAAGGACAGGGACCTACGAGCAGTACTTC.

This clone turned up a few times. The chain has TRBV5-5 and TRBJ1-2, with TRBD1 as a possible D gene (6 bases). CDR3 size: 14 residues. The germline V and J ends were trimmed by 2 bases and 4 bases, with 12 bases remaining between them. Germline V CDR1 and CDR2: SGHKS, YYEKEE (reference sequence). CDR3 coding DNA: TGTGCCAGCAGCTTACAGGGTATCCGCTATGGCTACACCTTC. Its protein product is CASSLQGIRYGYTF.

The rearrangement uses TRBV11-2 and TRBJ2-7; TRBD1 is a possible D gene (6 bases). Per germline, CDR1 SGHAT and CDR2 FQNNGV. The CDR3 extends over 13 amino acids. V dropped 5 bases and J dropped 7 bases, with 15 bases sitting between them. The CDR3, as DNA: TGTGCCAGCAGCCTGACAGGTACCGGAGAGCAGTACTTC. Amino acid sequence: CASSLTGTGEQYF.

This chain uses TRBV5-1 with TRBJ1-4; D unresolved. Looked up from germline, CDR1 is SGHRS and CDR2 is YFSETQ. Trimming took off 3 bases at V and 8 bases at J, with 11 bases between the two ends. The CDR3 length is 13 residues. CDR3 sequence: CASSSTLGEKLFF. The CDR3 DNA follows: TGCGCCAGCAGCTCCACCCTGGGGGAAAAACTGTTTTTT.

The rearrangement uses TRBV4-1 and TRBJ1-3; D may be TRBD1 (6 bases). The CDR3 totals 15 residues. Trimming stripped 0 bases from V and 0 bases from J, with 6 bases between. Germline V CDR1 and CDR2: MGHRA, YSYEKL. Here the CDR3 reads CASSQEDSSGNTIYF. CDR3 in DNA: TGCGCCAGCAGCCAAGAGGACAGCTCTGGAAACACCATATATTTT.

V and J are TRBV19 and TRBJ2-5; 12 nucleotides line up with TRBD2. V shed 6 bases, J shed 4 bases, and the junction held 6 bases outside the gene matches. The germline V gene has CDR1 LNHDA and CDR2 SQIVND (reference sequence). This CDR3 is built from 15 residues. CDR3 sequence reads: CASRGASGRGETQYF. The CDR3 bases are TGTGCCAGTAGGGGCGCTAGCGGGAGGGGAGAGACCCAGTACTTC.

The CDR3 DNA is TGTGCCATCAGTGGGTCCGATAGGCGCAATCAGCCCCAGCATTTT. Translating gives CAISGSDRRNQPQHF. The chain links TRBV10-3 to TRBJ1-5, with D uncertain. The CDR3 extends over 15 amino acids. V lost 4 bases to trimming and J lost 2 bases, with 12 bases between them. Looked up from germline, CDR1 is ENHRY and CDR2 is SYGVKD.

The V gene is TRBV19, the J gene TRBJ1-1; TRBD1 matches 8 bases. Trimming at V came to 8 bases and at J to 1 base, leaving 12 bases not matched to a gene. The germline gives CDR1 LNHDA, CDR2 SQIVND (reference sequence). The CDR3 contains 16 residues. CDR3 loop: CASSETGGSENTEAFF. The CDR3 coding sequence is TGTGCCAGTTCTGAAACAGGGGGATCCGAGAACACTGAAGCTTTCTTT.

The rearrangement joins TRBV5-4 to TRBJ2-3, with 10 nucleotides matching TRBD1. V lost 2 bases to trimming and J lost 8 bases; unmatched junction nucleotides: 8. Germline loops: CDR1 SGHNT, CDR2 YYREEE (reference sequence). The CDR3 has 15 residues. The CDR3 DNA reads as TGTGCCAGCAGCTTTCCGGGACAGGGGAGGCCTACGCAGTATTTT. Translating it yields CASSFPGQGRPTQYF.